Reported below is one T cell receptor (beta chain). Its cognate antigen is unknown. This sample is drawn from a study of CD8 T cells in Susac syndrome. Findings and caveats of the study: Only a relatively small number of individuals were included in the TCR sequencing and HLA analysis.

This CDR3 is built from 12 residues. V was cut by 7 bases and J by 3 bases, with 12 bases left in between. Germline CDR1 reads SQVTM; CDR2 reads ANQGSEA. RNA in amounts of roughly 0.5 to 1 ug was reverse transcribed with random hexamers. The immunoSEQ assay covered 54 Vbeta and 13 Jbeta segments for CDR3. MiXCR was run by TCRdb on the immunoSEQ multiplex PCR reads, yielding one entry per CDR3 protein. Here the sample spans tens of thousands of distinct CDR3 sequences, under 96% being singletons. The multiple sclerosis controls were treatment-naive patients, and their relapsing-remitting disease was stable or active. Negative isolation yielded the CD8+ and CD4+ T cells, while FACS enriched the TEMRA cells.

The sample comprised CD4+ T cells from PBMCs. This chain joins TRBV29-1 and TRBJ1-1; possibly TRBD1 for D (5 bases). The clonotype was recovered from a human donor with multiple sclerosis. The CDR3 coding sequence is TGCAGCGCACCCTCGGGGCACACTGAAGCTTTCTTT. It encodes CSAPSGHTEAFF.